The 23 T cell receptor beta chains below come from one sample, sequenced in a study of blood T cells in healthy people across ages. PCR was performed a second time for roughly 6 to 12 cycles using a sample-barcoded 5' primer and a J-beta primer mix. TCRdb reanalysed the 5' RACE reads using MiXCR and keeps one entry per CDR3 protein. The sample has hundreds of thousands of distinct CDR3 sequences; about 30% are singletons. Sequenced input: blood. The receptors stem from a woman at least 80 years old in good health.

Concerning this clonotype: A much more abundant neighbour one base away suggests this may be a read error. V usage is TRBV28 and J usage is TRBJ2-5, with 8 positions matching TRBD2. CDR3 length: 15 residues. CDR1 is MDHEN, CDR2 SYDVKM, per germline. Unmatched junction bases numbered 11, after V lost 6 bases and J lost 5 bases. CDR3 DNA: TGTGCCAGCAGCCTCGGCCAGCGGGGGAAGGAGACCCAGTACTTC. Translation: CASSLGQRGKETQYF.

Note on this clonotype: This could be a read error, since a much larger clone is one nucleotide away. This sequence joins TRBV7-2 and TRBJ2-7, with TRBD1 identical over 10 bases. Looked up from germline, CDR1 is SGHTA and CDR2 is FQGNSA. After removal of 5 bases from V and 9 bases from J, the junction contained 10 bases not matched to a gene. This CDR3 region has 14 residues. DNA of the CDR3: TGTGCCAGCAGCGTTAGACAGGGGGCCAACGGGCAGTACTTC. This encodes CASSVRQGANGQYF.

This clonotype was seen only a few times. The rearrangement joins TRBV4-3 to TRBJ2-7, with D maybe TRBD1 (6 bases). With the DNA end fitting TRBJ2-1 better, the J assignment may be wrong. CDR1 LGHNA and CDR2 YSLEER come from the germline V gene. The CDR3 spans 16 residues. CDR3 region: CASSRAYRVPSYEQFF. The CDR3 bases are TGCGCCAGCAGCCGCGCGTACAGGGTCCCCTCCTACGAGCAGTTCTTC.

V gene TRBV7-2 combines with J gene TRBJ1-3, with 12 bases lining up with TRBD1. The V and J ends lost 1 base and 3 bases, in that order; junction bases with no gene match: 10. Germline CDR1 reads SGHTA; CDR2 reads FQGNSA. The CDR3 runs to 19 residues. CDR3 sequence reads: CASSLVPGQGARSGNTIYF. Here the CDR3 DNA reads TGTGCCAGCAGCTTAGTTCCGGGACAGGGGGCTCGAAGTGGAAACACCATATATTTT.

This chain connects TRBV27 to TRBJ1-6; D uncertain. CDR1 and CDR2 from the germline V gene are MNHEY and SMNVEV (reference sequence). CDR3 size: 14 residues. Trimming left V 5 bases short and J 7 bases short, with 12 bases between. CDR3: CASSPGRRNSPLHF. The DNA of the CDR3 is TGTGCCAGCAGTCCGGGCCGGAGAAATTCACCCCTCCACTTT.

The V and J genes are TRBV6-1 and TRBJ2-5, with 10 bases lining up with TRBD1. Germline CDR1 MNHNS, CDR2 SASEGT. The CDR3 is 15 residues long. Trimming took 7 bases from V and 6 from J; bases not matched to a gene: 11. The CDR3 region is CASISRDRGLQTQYF. The CDR3 DNA follows: TGTGCCAGCATAAGTCGAGACAGGGGGCTTCAGACCCAGTACTTC.

The table lists this clonotype with many counts. V and J are TRBV7-2 and TRBJ1-4; 7 nucleotides align to TRBD1. Unmatched junction bases numbered 4, after V lost 1 base and J lost 2 bases. Germline V CDR1 and CDR2: SGHTA, FQGNSA. CDR3 length: 16 residues. The CDR3 DNA reads TGTGCCAGCAGCTTAGGCCTGACAGGGACTAATGAAAAACTGTTTTTT. This encodes CASSLGLTGTNEKLFF.

This clonotype was counted a few times. This may come from a read error, since a much larger clone is one base off. This sequence joins TRBV4-2 and TRBJ2-7; no firm D call. Trimming shortened V by 4 bases and J by 3 bases, and 16 bases separated the two germline ends. Looked up from germline, CDR1 is LGHNA and CDR2 is YNFKEQ. The CDR3 loop spans 15 amino acids. This chain's CDR3 is CASSRRRPTHYEQYF. The DNA for the CDR3 is TGTGCCAGCAGCCGACGACGCCCAACGCACTACGAGCAGTACTTC.

The V and J genes are TRBV7-2 and TRBJ1-3; a possible D gene is TRBD1 (6 bases). V lost 1 base, J lost 8 bases, and 9 bases lay in between. Per the germline V gene, CDR1 is SGHTA and CDR2 is FQGNSA. This CDR3 comprises 13 residues. CDR3 sequence reads: CASSLGGGDTIYF. CDR3 DNA: TGTGCCAGCAGCTTAGGAGGGGGAGACACCATATATTTT. Based on the CDR3 plus reference TRBV7-2 and TRBJ1-3, the full variable domain is GAGVSQSPSNKVTEKGKDVELRCDPISGHTALYWYRQSLGQGLEFLIYFQGNSAPDKSGLPSDRFSAERTGGSVSTLTIQRTQQEDSAVYLCASSLGGGDTIYFGEGSWLTVV.

V gene TRBV7-2 combines with J gene TRBJ1-5, with D tentatively TRBD1 (6 bases). V shed 5 bases and J shed 9 bases, with 11 bases lying between them. Germline loops: CDR1 SGHTA, CDR2 FQGNSA. The CDR3 contains 12 residues. The CDR3 protein is CASSAQGSPQHF. CDR3 sequence (DNA): TGTGCCAGCAGCGCCCAGGGGTCGCCCCAGCATTTT.

This clonotype has a count of ten or more. The chain is built from TRBV4-2 and TRBJ2-3; 11 bases agree with TRBD2. The CDR3 spans 14 residues. Germline values: CDR1 LGHNA, CDR2 YNFKEQ. V lost 4 bases, J lost 9 bases, and 6 bases stayed unmatched. DNA of the CDR3: TGTGCCAGCAGCCCTAGCGGGGGGCTGGACACGCAGTATTTT. It translates to CASSPSGGLDTQYF.

This clonotype occurred many times. The chain has TRBV7-8 and TRBJ2-1; 9 bases agree with TRBD1. The trim removed 3 bases at V and 9 bases at J, leaving 12 bases unmatched. Germline V gene data show CDR1 as SGHVS and CDR2 as FQNEAQ. The CDR3 is 16 residues long. The CDR3 DNA sequence: TGTGCCAGCAGCTTGAATGGGGGACAGGGAAGGGGTGAGCAGTTCTTC. Its protein product is CASSLNGGQGRGEQFF.

This clonotype has only a few counts. A much larger clone lies a single base off, so this may be a read error. V usage is TRBV12-3 or TRBV12-4 and J usage is TRBJ2-1; 7 bases map to TRBD2. The CDR3 runs 14 residues. V lost 7 bases and J lost 9; bases outside the gene matches: 12. The CDR3, as DNA: TGTGCCAGCAATCTATTGACTAGCCCCGTTGAGCAGTTCTTC. It yields the protein CASNLLTSPVEQFF.

This clonotype occurred many times. The V and J genes are TRBV29-1 and TRBJ2-7, with 10 bases lining up with TRBD1. From germline, CDR1 is SQVTM and CDR2 ANQGSEA. J was trimmed by 4 bases and V by 6 bases; bases with no gene match: 9. The CDR3 is made up of 14 amino acids. CDR3 nucleotide sequence: TGCAGCGTAGGGGACAGGGGACTACGGTACGAGCAGTACTTC. Translation: CSVGDRGLRYEQYF.

This clonotype was seen at least ten times. Since a much larger clone is just one base distant, this may be a read error. The gene calls are TRBV5-1 and TRBJ2-7, with 9 positions matching TRBD1. Germline-derived CDR1 and CDR2 are SGHRS and YFSETQ. The CDR3 has 14 amino acids. V shed 4 bases, J shed 3 bases, and the junction held 5 bases outside the gene matches. CDR3 nucleotide sequence: TGCGCCAGCAGCCCCGGGACAGGGTGCTACGAGCAGTACTTC. It is translated as CASSPGTGCYEQYF.

This clonotype was picked up many times. The rearrangement joins TRBV6-6 to TRBJ2-1; 7 bases are shared with TRBD2. This CDR3 comprises 13 residues. The germline CDR1 and CDR2 sequences are MNHNY and SVGAGI (reference sequence). The ends lost 6 bases at V and 5 bases at J; junction bases unmatched: 4. CDR3 sequence: CASSRDYHNEQFF. CDR3 in DNA: TGTGCCAGCAGCCGGGACTACCACAATGAGCAGTTCTTC.

There are a few counts of this clonotype. One base away lies a much larger clone, so this may be a sequencing read error. This sequence joins TRBV5-1 and TRBJ2-7, with 7 bases matching TRBD1. Trimming at V came to 9 bases and at J to 7 bases, leaving 19 bases not matched to a gene. The CDR3 totals 15 residues. CDR1 is SGHRS, CDR2 YFSETQ, per germline. CDR3 amino acids: CATSPSGTEYNEQYF. CDR3 coding DNA: TGCGCCACCTCACCTTCAGGGACAGAGTACAATGAGCAGTACTTC.

This clonotype occurred many times. The chain has TRBV7-8 and TRBJ2-1, with TRBD1 matching 7 bases. J lost 9 bases, V lost 5 bases, and 10 bases had no gene match. The length of the CDR3 is 14 residues. CDR1 is SGHVS, CDR2 FQNEAQ, per germline. The CDR3 region is CASSAYRGLGEQFF. In DNA, the CDR3 is TGTGCCAGCAGCGCATACAGGGGCCTGGGTGAGCAGTTCTTC.

The chain employs TRBV20-1 and TRBJ1-2, with TRBD1 as a possible D gene (5 bases). The CDR3 has 14 amino acids. V lost 2 bases and J lost 0, with 10 bases in between. Germline V gene lookup returns CDR1 DFQATT and CDR2 SNEGSKA (reference sequence). As DNA, the CDR3 is TGCAGTGCTAGACAGGGTCCCTCTAACTATGGCTACACCTTC. Amino acids: CSARQGPSNYGYTF.

This clonotype was counted many times. The chain recombines TRBV4-3 with TRBJ2-7; no clear D gene. The CDR3 totals 14 residues. CDR1 LGHNA and CDR2 YSLEER come from the germline V gene. With 1 base removed from V and 1 base from J, the gap between germline ends came to 8 bases. This CDR3 reads CASSQVVESYEQYF. In DNA form, the CDR3 reads TGCGCCAGCAGCCAAGTTGTAGAGTCCTACGAGCAGTACTTC.

The sample holds a few counts of this clonotype. A much larger clone differs from this one at a single base, so this may be a read error. This sequence joins TRBV6-5 and TRBJ2-1; D is perhaps TRBD2 (6 bases). Germline V lookup: CDR1 MNHEY, CDR2 SVGAGI. The V end lost 2 bases, the J end lost 13 bases, and 21 bases lay between the germline ends. This CDR3 comprises 15 residues. CDR3 sequence: CASSYGGLRGETQFF. The CDR3 DNA reads as TGTGCCAGCAGTTACGGGGGGTTGAGGGGAGAGACCCAGTTCTTC.

This sequence joins TRBV20-1 and TRBJ2-3, with a possible D match to TRBD2 (6 bases). This CDR3 is built from 16 residues. Trimming left V 0 bases short and J 2 bases short, with 15 bases between. Germline assignment: CDR1 DFQATT and CDR2 SNEGSKA (reference sequence). CDR3 DNA sequence: TGCAGTGCTAGAGATGTGGGGGGAATGTTCACAGATACGCAGTATTTT. Translated: CSARDVGGMFTDTQYF.

The sample holds many counts of this clonotype. The chain combines TRBV10-2 with TRBJ1-5; D is ambiguous. Trimming left V 3 bases short and J 0 bases short, with 3 bases between. Germline values: CDR1 WSHSY, CDR2 SAAADI. There are 13 residues in the CDR3. CDR3 sequence reads: CASSDSSNQPQHF. CDR3 bases: TGCGCCAGCAGTGACAGTAGCAATCAGCCCCAGCATTTT.